A selection of T cell receptor beta chains follows, all from one sample in a study of shared clonotypes between healthy human individuals. Profiled with immunoSEQ multiplex PCR; TCRdb holds only in-frame clones, not every one. The sample lists some 2.3 million clones; 93% were seen once. Sequencing was carried out using naive CD4+ T cells from PBMCs. These receptors were obtained from a man aged 18 to 30 in good health. Some clones in this sample may be carry-over from other donors' samples. CDR3s include the opening cysteine and the closing phenylalanine or tryptophan. D genes are given only for firm matches. The size of a clone is reported for some rows only, either as once, few or many, or as a class for expanded clones.

D: .; size: .; J: TRBJ1-2; V: TRBV30; DNA: TGTGCCTGGAGCCCAGGGGAATATGGCTACACCTTC; CDR3: CAWSPGEYGYTF
D: .; size: .; J: TRBJ2-3; V: TRBV2; DNA: TGTGCCAGCAGGAGGGCCATCAGGGCAACCACAGATACGCAGTATTTT; CDR3: CASRRAIRATTDTQYF
D: .; size: .; J: TRBJ2-4; V: TRBV4-1; DNA: TGCGCCAGCAGCCATACCACAGGGACCCTAGCCAAAAACATTCAGTACTTC; CDR3: CASSHTTGTLAKNIQYF
D: .; size: .; J: TRBJ2-3; V: TRBV6-5; DNA: TGTGCCAGCAGTTACTCGAGATCGCCAGATACGCAGTATTTT; CDR3: CASSYSRSPDTQYF
D: .; size: .; J: TRBJ2-7; V: TRBV12-5; DNA: TGTGCTAGTGGTTTGGTAGGGGACTTCGAGCAGTACTTC; CDR3: CASGLVGDFEQYF
D: TRBD1; size: .; J: TRBJ1-5; V: TRBV18; DNA: TGTGCCAGCTCACCTGAGGCAGGGGGCCGGTATCAGCCCCAGCATTTT; CDR3: CASSPEAGGRYQPQHF
D: .; size: .; J: TRBJ1-4; V: TRBV7-3; DNA: TGTGCCAGCATCCCAGCATCTACTAATGAAAAACTGTTTTTT; CDR3: CASIPASTNEKLFF
D: TRBD2; size: .; J: TRBJ2-2; V: TRBV2; DNA: TGTGCCAGTAAGACGACTAGCGGGTCTACCGGGGAGCTGTTTTTT; CDR3: CASKTTSGSTGELFF
D: .; size: .; J: TRBJ2-5; V: TRBV29-1; DNA: TGCAGCGTTGAAGAAAGTAAAGCTCAAGAGACCCAGTACTTC; CDR3: CSVEESKAQETQYF
D: .; size: .; J: TRBJ1-4; V: TRBV7-9; DNA: TGTGCCAGCAGCCGGACAGATGATGAAAAACTGTTTTTT; CDR3: CASSRTDDEKLFF
D: TRBD1; size: .; J: TRBJ1-2; V: TRBV7-9; DNA: TGTGCCAGCAGCTATGCTGGGACAGCAACTTATGGCTACACCTTC; CDR3: CASSYAGTATYGYTF
D: TRBD1; size: once; J: TRBJ1-5; V: TRBV7-8; DNA: TGTGCCAGCAGCTTCGGGACAGCGGGGGATCAGCCCCAGCATTTT; CDR3: CASSFGTAGDQPQHF
D: .; size: .; J: TRBJ1-5; V: TRBV15; DNA: TGTGCCACCAGCAGAGAACAGGGACTAAATCAGCCCCAGCATTTT; CDR3: CATSREQGLNQPQHF
D: .; size: .; J: TRBJ1-2; V: TRBV30; DNA: TGTGCCTGGAGCCAAGTTTCAGCTAGGGTCGGCTACACCTTC; CDR3: CAWSQVSARVGYTF
D: .; size: .; J: TRBJ2-7; V: TRBV5-6; DNA: TGTGCCAGCAGCTTGGAGAGAAGAGGCGAGCAGTACTTC; CDR3: CASSLERRGEQYF
D: TRBD2; size: .; J: TRBJ2-7; V: TRBV2; DNA: TGTGCCAGCAGGGCTACTAGCGGCTTCTACGAGCAGTACTTC; CDR3: CASRATSGFYEQYF
D: TRBD1; size: .; J: TRBJ1-2; V: TRBV6-5; DNA: TGTGCCAGCAGTTTACGGACAGGGAACTATGGCTACACCTTC; CDR3: CASSLRTGNYGYTF
D: .; size: .; J: TRBJ2-7; V: TRBV28; DNA: TGTGCCAGCAGCCTTTTCGCTTACGAGCAGTACTTC; CDR3: CASSLFAYEQYF
D: TRBD1; size: .; J: TRBJ1-2; V: TRBV25-1; DNA: TGTGCCAGCAGTGAAGCATATAGGGGACAGAACTATGGCTACACCTTC; CDR3: CASSEAYRGQNYGYTF
D: TRBD1; size: .; J: TRBJ2-1; V: TRBV7-2; DNA: TGTGCCAGCAGCTTAAGAGGTCCGGGACAGGCTCAAAATGAGCAGTTCTTC; CDR3: CASSLRGPGQAQNEQFF
D: TRBD1; size: .; J: TRBJ2-3; V: TRBV7-9; DNA: TGTGCCAGCAGCTTAGAGACAGGGACAGATACGCAGTATTTT; CDR3: CASSLETGTDTQYF
D: TRBD1; size: .; J: TRBJ2-5; V: TRBV30; DNA: TGTGCCTGGAGTATCGGACAGGGTGAAGAGACCCAGTACTTC; CDR3: CAWSIGQGEETQYF
D: TRBD2; size: .; J: TRBJ2-1; V: TRBV9; DNA: TGTGCCAGCAGCACCACGCCCGGGACTAGCTCCTACAATGAGCAGTTCTTC; CDR3: CASSTTPGTSSYNEQFF
D: .; size: .; J: TRBJ2-5; V: TRBV4-3; DNA: TGCGCCAGCAGCCAGATCAGGGGATGGGGGGAGACCCAGTACTTC; CDR3: CASSQIRGWGETQYF
D: TRBD1; size: .; J: TRBJ2-7; V: TRBV9; DNA: TGTGCCAGCAGCGCGGGACAGAGCGAGCAGTACTTC; CDR3: CASSAGQSEQYF
D: .; size: .; J: TRBJ2-7; V: TRBV28; DNA: TGTGCCAGCAGTTTAAGGGACGGTAGGCCTTACGAGCAGTACTTC; CDR3: CASSLRDGRPYEQYF
D: TRBD1; size: few; J: TRBJ1-5; V: TRBV4-2; DNA: TGTGCCAGCAGCCAGGACAGGGGAGGAGAGCCCCAGCATTTT; CDR3: CASSQDRGGEPQHF
D: TRBD1; size: .; J: TRBJ2-7; V: TRBV2; DNA: TGTGCCAGCAAAAGGGGTGAGGGGGCAGACGAGCAGTACTTC; CDR3: CASKRGEGADEQYF
D: .; size: .; J: TRBJ2-5; V: TRBV5-6; DNA: TGTGCCAGCAGAAACACGACAGTTAACCAAGAGACCCAGTACTTC; CDR3: CASRNTTVNQETQYF
D: .; size: .; J: TRBJ2-1; V: TRBV7-2; DNA: TGTGCCAGCAGCACGGACGTCTACAATGAGCAGTTCTTC; CDR3: CASSTDVYNEQFF
D: TRBD1; size: .; J: TRBJ2-7; V: TRBV19; DNA: TGTGCCAGTAGTACTTCCGGGACAGGGTCCTACGAGCAGTACTTC; CDR3: CASSTSGTGSYEQYF
D: .; size: .; J: TRBJ2-7; V: TRBV5-4; DNA: TGTGCCAGCAGCTTGGCCACTAGTCCCTACGAGCAGTACTTC; CDR3: CASSLATSPYEQYF
D: .; size: .; J: TRBJ2-5; V: TRBV11-2; DNA: TGTGCCAGCAGCCCAGCCGGGACACTGGGCGAGACCCAGTACTTC; CDR3: CASSPAGTLGETQYF
D: .; size: .; J: TRBJ1-2; V: TRBV6-1; DNA: TGTGCCAGCAGACCACGGGAGTATGGCTACACCTTC; CDR3: CASRPREYGYTF
D: TRBD1; size: .; J: TRBJ1-4; V: TRBV28; DNA: TGTGCCAGCAGTTTGCAGGGGGCGAGGGGTAATGAAAAACTGTTTTTT; CDR3: CASSLQGARGNEKLFF
D: TRBD1; size: .; J: TRBJ1-2; V: TRBV6-5; DNA: TGTGCCAGCAATAAACAGGGGGGCGCAAACTATGGCTACACCTTC; CDR3: CASNKQGGANYGYTF
D: TRBD2; size: .; J: TRBJ2-1; V: TRBV29-1; DNA: TGCAGCGTTGGGCGGACTAGCGGAGTCGACAATGAGCAGTTCTTC; CDR3: CSVGRTSGVDNEQFF
D: .; size: .; J: TRBJ1-5; V: TRBV4-1; DNA: TGCGCCAGCAGCCAAGTAGAGTTTCAGCCCCAGCATTTT; CDR3: CASSQVEFQPQHF
D: .; size: .; J: TRBJ2-5; V: TRBV10-1; DNA: TGCGCCAGCAGTGAGAACGGTGAAGAGACCCAGTACTTC; CDR3: CASSENGEETQYF
D: .; size: .; J: TRBJ2-1; V: TRBV28; DNA: TGTGCCGCCACCAGCGGCTACAATGAGCAGTTCTTC; CDR3: CAATSGYNEQFF
D: .; size: .; J: TRBJ2-5; V: TRBV21-1; DNA: TGTGCCAGCAGCACGGGACAGACACAGGGGGAGACCCAGTACTTC; CDR3: CASSTGQTQGETQYF
D: .; size: .; J: TRBJ1-5; V: TRBV28; DNA: TGTGCCAGCAGTCCGGGGGACACGAGCAATCAGCCCCAGCATTTT; CDR3: CASSPGDTSNQPQHF